The 29 T cell receptor beta chains in this list originate from one sample, sequenced in a study of blood T cell repertoires in COVID-19. Here immunoSEQ multiplex PCR was the method, and the copy in TCRdb shows in-frame clones only, minus some. The repertoire includes about 330,000 clones, roughly 87% of them detected once, and more than 7.5% sits in the top ten. Specimen: peripheral blood. Receptor source: a man younger than 45 with COVID-19, enrolled during active disease.

This chain joins TRBV5-1 and TRBJ2-7, with 10 bases that match TRBD1. The trim removed 4 bases at V and 1 base at J, leaving 5 bases unmatched. Per germline, CDR1 SGHRS and CDR2 YFSETQ. The CDR3 loop spans 15 amino acids. The CDR3: CASSPRTGGSYEQYF. In DNA form, the CDR3 reads TGCGCCAGCAGCCCCCGGACAGGGGGATCCTACGAGCAGTACTTC.

This rearrangement joins TRBV6-5 to TRBJ2-1; 12 positions agree with TRBD2. The germline CDR1 and CDR2 sequences are MNHEY and SVGAGI. With 10 bases clipped from V and 4 bases from J, the junction kept 5 bases outside the gene matches. This CDR3 has 14 residues. The DNA of the CDR3 is TGTGCCACCCAGGGGACTAGCGGGTACAATGAGCAGTTCTTC. Encoded protein: CATQGTSGYNEQFF.

The chain joins TRBV19 to TRBJ1-1, with a possible D match to TRBD1 (5 bases). CDR1 and CDR2 from the germline V gene are LNHDA and SQIVND (reference sequence). This CDR3 is 13 amino acids long. Trimming removed 7 bases at V and 0 bases at J, with 9 bases between. The DNA for the CDR3 is TGTGCCAGTACCCCGACAGTGAACACTGAAGCTTTCTTT. The encoded protein is CASTPTVNTEAFF.

This clone was seen once. V and J are TRBV5-1 and TRBJ2-2; D not certain. CDR3 length: 15 residues. V shed 1 base and J shed 7 bases, with 14 bases lying between them. CDR1 and CDR2 from the germline V gene are SGHRS and YFSETQ. The CDR3 loop reads CASSLSLAFIGELFF. Here the CDR3 DNA reads TGCGCCAGCAGCTTGTCCTTGGCATTTATCGGGGAGCTGTTTTTT.

This chain joins TRBV20-1 and TRBJ1-5; D gene ambiguous. The CDR3 runs to 13 residues. V lost 3 bases, J lost 4 bases, and 10 bases lay in between. Per the germline V gene, CDR1 is DFQATT and CDR2 is SNEGSKA (reference sequence). The CDR3 loop is CSASGGGNQPQHF. The CDR3 DNA reads as TGCAGTGCTAGTGGAGGCGGAAATCAGCCCCAGCATTTT.

The chain joins TRBV28 to TRBJ1-2; TRBD1 matches at 8 bases. The germline gives CDR1 MDHEN, CDR2 SYDVKM. Trimming at V came to 8 bases and at J to 4 bases, leaving 3 bases not matched to a gene. This CDR3 comprises 12 residues. The CDR3 DNA sequence: TGTGCCAGCCAGGGGGCAGGCTATGGCTACACCTTC. It translates to CASQGAGYGYTF.

This clone was counted only a few times. The gene calls are TRBV18 and TRBJ2-7; D is perhaps TRBD1 (6 bases). The germline V and J ends were trimmed by 6 bases and 3 bases, with 15 bases remaining between them. CDR1 KGHSH and CDR2 LQKENI come from the germline V gene. The CDR3 covers 14 residues. CDR3 amino acids: CASSPGQRIYEQYF. DNA for the CDR3: TGTGCCAGCTCTCCGGGACAAAGAATCTACGAGCAGTACTTC.

The V gene is TRBV20-1, the J gene TRBJ1-1; possible D gene TRBD1, 5 bases. Germline CDR1 is DFQATT and CDR2 is SNEGSKA (reference sequence). The germline V and J ends were trimmed by 3 bases and 6 bases, with 8 bases remaining between them. CDR3 size: 11 residues. The CDR3, as DNA: TGCAGTGCTAGTAAGGGGCCTGAAGCTTTCTTT. Its translation is CSASKGPEAFF.

The genes are TRBV7-2 and TRBJ2-7; TRBD1 matches at 8 bases. The germline V gene has CDR1 SGHTA and CDR2 FQGNSA. This CDR3 contains 15 residues. Trimming cost V 5 bases and J 0 bases; bases outside gene matches: 6. CDR3 bases: TGTGCCAGCAGCACCGGGACAGGACTCTCCTACGAGCAGTACTTC. It codes for CASSTGTGLSYEQYF.

This CDR3 reads CASRGAGNNQPQHF. CDR3 DNA: TGTGCCAGCCGCGGAGCCGGAAACAATCAGCCCCAGCATTTT. The chain recombines TRBV18 with TRBJ1-5; no reliable D call. This CDR3 spans 14 amino acids. Germline CDR1 is KGHSH and CDR2 is LQKENI. Trimming left V 8 bases short and J 3 bases short, with 14 bases between.

This clone was observed a single time. The chain carries TRBV11-3 and TRBJ2-2; the match to TRBD1 covers 8 bases. Germline CDR1 is SGHNT and CDR2 is YENEEA. Trimming cost V 1 base and J 2 bases; bases outside gene matches: 9. This CDR3 is 18 amino acids long. The CDR3 protein is CASSLGFWDRKNTGELFF. The CDR3 nucleotides are TGTGCCAGCAGCTTAGGATTTTGGGACAGGAAAAACACCGGGGAGCTGTTTTTT.

DNA of the CDR3: TGTGCCAGCAGCGCCGGGACAGGGGCGGGCAATCAGCCCCAGCATTTT. Translated, it gives CASSAGTGAGNQPQHF. The J gene is TRBJ1-5, the V gene TRBV9; TRBD1 matches at 10 bases. This CDR3 spans 16 amino acids. The V and J ends lost 3 bases and 2 bases, in that order; junction bases with no gene match: 5. Germline loops: CDR1 SGDLS, CDR2 YYNGEE.

This chain uses TRBV12-3 or TRBV12-4 with TRBJ2-7; no definite D call. The CDR3 is 11 amino acids. V was clipped by 3 bases and J by 3 bases, with 3 bases between them. This chain's CDR3 is CASSFGYEQYF. DNA for the CDR3: TGTGCCAGCAGTTTCGGCTACGAGCAGTACTTC.

This clone was counted between two and nine times. V and J are TRBV7-9 and TRBJ1-5; 11 bases agree with TRBD1. This CDR3 region has 16 residues. Trimming removed 3 bases from V and 0 bases from J; junction bases left unmatched: 1. Germline values: CDR1 SEHNR, CDR2 FQNEAQ (reference sequence). In DNA form, the CDR3 reads TGTGCCAGCAGCTTTGGACAGGGGGCTAGCAATCAGCCCCAGCATTTT. Translated, it gives CASSFGQGASNQPQHF. Combining the CDR3 with reference TRBV7-9 and TRBJ1-5 gives the whole variable domain DTGVSQNPRHKITKRGQNVTFRCDPISEHNRLYWYRQTLGQGPEFLTYFQNEAQLEKSRLLSDRFSAERPKGSFSTLEIQRTEQGDSAMYLCASSFGQGASNQPQHFGDGTRLSIL.

The V and J genes are TRBV5-4 and TRBJ2-5, with TRBD1 identical over 7 bases. This CDR3 is built from 14 residues. The V segment lost 1 base and the J segment 4 bases; nucleotides outside the gene matches: 4. Germline values: CDR1 SGHNT, CDR2 YYREEE (reference sequence). For the CDR3, the DNA is TGTGCCAGCAGCTTGTGGGACAGCGTAGAGACCCAGTACTTC. Translated, it gives CASSLWDSVETQYF.

The J gene is TRBJ1-1, the V gene TRBV18; possible D gene TRBD1, 5 bases. Germline V CDR1 and CDR2: KGHSH, LQKENI. V dropped 2 bases and J dropped 1 base, with 14 bases sitting between them. CDR3 length: 16 amino acids. The CDR3 here is CASSPNVARENTEAFF. DNA of the CDR3: TGTGCCAGCTCACCAAACGTGGCCAGGGAGAACACTGAAGCTTTCTTT.

V gene TRBV20-1 combines with J gene TRBJ1-1; no clear D gene. Germline CDR1 and CDR2: DFQATT and SNEGSKA (reference sequence). The CDR3 runs 9 residues. V shed 4 bases and J shed 10 bases, with 7 bases lying between them. CDR3 residues: CSATRGAFF. CDR3 sequence (DNA): TGCAGTGCTACTCGGGGAGCTTTCTTT.

This chain connects TRBV28 to TRBJ2-1; 7 nucleotides align to TRBD2. The ends lost 6 bases at V and 8 bases at J; junction bases unmatched: 22. The CDR3 sequence is 18 residues long. Germline CDR1 reads MDHEN; CDR2 reads SYDVKM. CDR3: CASRMYVGAGPNWDEQFF. The CDR3 coding sequence is TGTGCCAGCAGAATGTATGTTGGAGCGGGACCCAATTGGGATGAGCAGTTCTTC. The full variable domain, with the rest looked up from reference TRBV28 and TRBJ2-1, is DVKVTQSSRYLVKRTGEKVFLECVQDMDHENMFWYRQDPGLGLRLIYFSYDVKMKEKGDIPEGYSVSREKKERFSLILESASTNQTSMYLCASRMYVGAGPNWDEQFFGPGTRLTVL.

V and J are TRBV15 and TRBJ2-7; tentatively, D is TRBD1 (6 bases). CDR3 length equals 14 residues. Germline assignment: CDR1 LNHNV and CDR2 YYDKDF (reference sequence). V was clipped by 3 bases and J by 1 base, with 10 bases between them. CDR3 residues: CATSRMTGSYEQYF. The DNA for the CDR3 is TGTGCCACCAGCAGGATGACAGGTTCCTACGAGCAGTACTTC.

The CDR3 region is CASSGAQRLIETQYF. In DNA form, the CDR3 reads TGTGCCAGCAGTGGTGCACAGCGGTTAATAGAGACCCAGTACTTC. The chain couples TRBV2 to TRBJ2-5, with D perhaps TRBD2 (5 bases). The length of the CDR3 is 15 residues. Germline assignment: CDR1 SNHLY and CDR2 FYNNEI. V lost 4 bases to trimming and J lost 4 bases, with 16 bases between them.

The J gene is TRBJ1-5, the V gene TRBV20-1; 9 nucleotides match TRBD1. The CDR3 has 15 residues. Germline assignment: CDR1 DFQATT and CDR2 SNEGSKA (reference sequence). V was pared by 4 bases and J by 3 bases, with 7 bases of the junction left unmatched. CDR3 in DNA: TGCAGTGCTATTGACCGGGACAGGGCCAATCAGCCCCAGCATTTT. This codes for CSAIDRDRANQPQHF.

V usage is TRBV6-5 and J usage is TRBJ2-7; weak D call: TRBD1 (6 bases). This CDR3 is 14 amino acids long. The germline CDR1 and CDR2 sequences are MNHEY and SVGAGI. V lost 6 bases and J 0 bases, leaving 12 bases between the germline ends. Here the CDR3 DNA reads TGTGCCAGCAGGAGGACAGCGAGCTCCTACGAGCAGTACTTC. As protein: CASRRTASSYEQYF.

The V and J genes are TRBV9 and TRBJ2-3; 14 nucleotides line up with TRBD2. The CDR3 loop spans 17 amino acids. CDR1 is SGDLS and CDR2 is YYNGEE in the germline V gene. V trimming: 4 bases; J trimming: 4 bases; junction bases outside the gene matches: 8. The CDR3 loop is CASSPRTSGRMADTQYF. CDR3 bases: TGTGCCAGCAGCCCACGGACTAGCGGGAGGATGGCAGATACGCAGTATTTT. The variable domain in full, with the rest retrieved from reference TRBV9 and TRBJ2-3, is DSGVTQTPKHLITATGQRVTLRCSPRSGDLSVYWYQQSLDQGLQFLIQYYNGEERAKGNILERFSAQQFPDLHSELNLSSLELGDSALYFCASSPRTSGRMADTQYFGPGTRLTVL.

The rearrangement uses TRBV11-3 and TRBJ2-1; no firm D call. There are 12 residues in the CDR3. Germline assignment: CDR1 SGHNT and CDR2 YENEEA. V was clipped by 5 bases and J by 9 bases, with 11 bases between them. CDR3 protein: CASSARAGEQFF. In DNA form, the CDR3 reads TGTGCCAGCAGCGCAAGAGCTGGTGAGCAGTTCTTC.

The V call is TRBV14, the J call TRBJ2-3; the match to TRBD2 covers 9 bases. CDR1 and CDR2 (germline): SGHDN, FVKESK. V dropped 2 bases and J dropped 4; count of bases not matched to a gene: 7. This CDR3 spans 16 amino acids. In nucleotides, the CDR3 is TGTGCCAGCAGCCAAATAGGCGGGGGGGCCTCAGATACGCAGTATTTT. Protein product: CASSQIGGGASDTQYF.

Only one count was recorded for this clone. The chain has TRBV27 and TRBJ2-1, with TRBD2 identical over 8 bases. V was clipped by 6 bases and J by 3 bases; unmatched bases: 4. Germline CDR1 reads MNHEY; CDR2 reads SMNVEV (reference sequence). The CDR3 covers 14 residues. In nucleotides, the CDR3 is TGTGCCAGCAGGACGGGGGGGCGCTACAATGAGCAGTTCTTC. It is translated as CASRTGGRYNEQFF.

V and J are TRBV24-1 and TRBJ2-1; D call uncertain. The CDR3 extends over 15 amino acids. The germline V gene encodes CDR1 KGHDR and CDR2 SFDVKD. V was clipped by 2 bases and J by 0 bases, with 7 bases between them. The DNA for the CDR3 is TGTGCCACCAGTGATTCCCGCTACTCCTACAATGAGCAGTTCTTC. Residues: CATSDSRYSYNEQFF.

This clone was found a few times. The chain carries TRBV7-2 and TRBJ2-7; 9 bases line up with TRBD1. Germline V gene lookup returns CDR1 SGHTA and CDR2 FQGNSA. The CDR3 totals 15 residues. J was trimmed by 4 bases and V by 1 base; bases with no gene match: 5. In nucleotides, the CDR3 is TGTGCCAGCAGCTTAGAGGGGACAGGGTGGTACGAGCAGTACTTC. Amino acid sequence: CASSLEGTGWYEQYF.

The rearrangement uses TRBV19 and TRBJ2-7, with 11 bases lining up with TRBD1. J lost 0 bases, V lost 10 bases, and 5 bases had no gene match. The CDR3 runs 14 residues. CDR1 LNHDA and CDR2 SQIVND come from the germline V gene (reference sequence). CDR3 sequence (DNA): TGTGCCACCGGGACAGGGGGTTACTCCTACGAGCAGTACTTC. Translation gives CATGTGGYSYEQYF.